This is a list of T cell receptor beta chains from one sample in a study of CD8+ T cells in alopecia areata. Here immunoSEQ multiplex PCR was the method, and the copy in TCRdb shows in-frame clones only, minus some. Of about 200,000 clones in the sample, about 62% were seen once. Sequencing was performed on CD4+ T cells sorted from blood, taken at week 24, from a patient treated with tofacitinib. The origin of the receptors is a human donor with alopecia areata. CDR3s include the opening cysteine and the closing phenylalanine or tryptophan. The D gene is left open where the match is weak. A clone size is listed for some rows: how often the clone was seen (once, few, many), or a class if it is expanded.

v_call: TRBV7-8; clone_size: once; d_call: NA; j_call: TRBJ2-7; cdr3_aa: CASSLAGHSSYEQYF; cdr3_nt: TGTGCCAGCAGCTTAGCGGGACATAGCTCCTACGAGCAGTACTTC
v_call: TRBV30; clone_size: once; d_call: NA; j_call: TRBJ1-3; cdr3_aa: CAWSAGRTSGNTIYF; cdr3_nt: TGTGCCTGGAGTGCCGGACGGACCTCTGGAAACACCATATATTTT
v_call: TRBV5-4; clone_size: NA; d_call: TRBD1; j_call: TRBJ1-1; cdr3_aa: CASSFGGQLNTEAFF; cdr3_nt: TGTGCCAGCAGCTTTGGGGGACAGTTGAACACTGAAGCTTTCTTT
v_call: TRBV4-1; clone_size: NA; d_call: NA; j_call: TRBJ2-1; cdr3_aa: CASKGEATRFF; cdr3_nt: TGCGCCAGCAAGGGGGAGGCAACGAGGTTCTTC
v_call: TRBV5-1; clone_size: few; d_call: NA; j_call: TRBJ2-2; cdr3_aa: CASSSGPTGELFF; cdr3_nt: TGCGCCAGCAGCTCCGGACCCACCGGGGAGCTGTTTTTT
v_call: TRBV5-1; clone_size: once; d_call: NA; j_call: TRBJ1-6; cdr3_aa: CASSRLWTLHF; cdr3_nt: TGCGCCAGCAGCAGACTTTGGACCCTCCACTTT
v_call: TRBV5-1; clone_size: few; d_call: NA; j_call: TRBJ2-2; cdr3_aa: CASSPYQGTGELFF; cdr3_nt: TGCGCCAGCAGCCCCTACCAGGGGACCGGGGAGCTGTTTTTT
v_call: TRBV7-3; clone_size: few; d_call: TRBD1; j_call: TRBJ2-5; cdr3_aa: CASSSDREETQYF; cdr3_nt: TGTGCCAGCAGCTCCGACAGGGAAGAGACCCAGTACTTC
v_call: TRBV29-1; clone_size: few; d_call: TRBD1; j_call: TRBJ1-1; cdr3_aa: CSVALGQDTEAFF; cdr3_nt: TGCAGCGTTGCATTGGGACAGGACACTGAAGCTTTCTTT
v_call: TRBV11-2; clone_size: NA; d_call: TRBD2; j_call: TRBJ2-5; cdr3_aa: CASSLAGGWGETQYF; cdr3_nt: TGTGCCAGCAGCTTAGCGGGGGGATGGGGAGAGACCCAGTACTTC
v_call: TRBV2; clone_size: NA; d_call: NA; j_call: TRBJ2-3; cdr3_aa: CASSEGARPDTQYF; cdr3_nt: TGTGCCAGCAGTGAAGGAGCGAGACCTGATACGCAGTATTTT
v_call: TRBV5-8; clone_size: few; d_call: NA; j_call: TRBJ1-2; cdr3_aa: CASSSDGLYGYTF; cdr3_nt: TGTGCCAGCAGCTCGGACGGTCTCTATGGCTACACCTTC
v_call: TRBV6-1; clone_size: few; d_call: NA; j_call: TRBJ2-7; cdr3_aa: CASGNLGGREQYF; cdr3_nt: TGTGCCAGCGGGAACCTCGGTGGTCGGGAGCAGTACTTC
v_call: TRBV30; clone_size: NA; d_call: NA; j_call: TRBJ2-3; cdr3_aa: CAWSGEADTQYF; cdr3_nt: TGTGCCTGGAGTGGAGAGGCAGATACGCAGTATTTT
v_call: TRBV7-2; clone_size: NA; d_call: NA; j_call: TRBJ2-5; cdr3_aa: CASSLGSQETQYF; cdr3_nt: TGTGCCAGCAGCTTAGGATCCCAAGAGACCCAGTACTTC
v_call: TRBV2; clone_size: NA; d_call: NA; j_call: TRBJ2-5; cdr3_aa: CASSGDLEETQYF; cdr3_nt: TGTGCCAGCAGTGGGGACCTAGAAGAGACCCAGTACTTC
v_call: TRBV10-3; clone_size: NA; d_call: NA; j_call: TRBJ1-5; cdr3_aa: CATRPYSNQPQHF; cdr3_nt: TGTGCCACCCGACCCTATAGCAATCAGCCCCAGCATTTT
v_call: TRBV19; clone_size: NA; d_call: TRBD1; j_call: TRBJ1-2; cdr3_aa: CASSASGGGYGYTF; cdr3_nt: TGTGCCAGTAGTGCATCAGGGGGTGGCTATGGCTACACCTTC
v_call: TRBV25-1; clone_size: few; d_call: NA; j_call: TRBJ2-7; cdr3_aa: CASSAGAFLRWQYF; cdr3_nt: TGTGCCAGCAGCGCAGGGGCTTTCCTACGATGGCAGTACTTC
v_call: TRBV11-3; clone_size: once; d_call: TRBD2; j_call: TRBJ2-3; cdr3_aa: CASSDGLADTDTQYF; cdr3_nt: TGTGCCAGCAGCGATGGACTAGCGGACACAGATACGCAGTATTTT
v_call: TRBV10-3; clone_size: few; d_call: TRBD1; j_call: TRBJ2-1; cdr3_aa: CAIRTGIRFF; cdr3_nt: TGTGCCATCAGGACAGGGATTCGGTTCTTC
v_call: TRBV20-1; clone_size: NA; d_call: TRBD2; j_call: TRBJ2-4; cdr3_aa: CSAGRETIQYF; cdr3_nt: TGCAGTGCTGGGCGGGAGACCATTCAGTACTTC
v_call: TRBV7-2; clone_size: once; d_call: TRBD2; j_call: TRBJ2-5; cdr3_aa: CASSRGGASRGETQYF; cdr3_nt: TGTGCCAGCAGCCGGGGAGGGGCCTCGCGGGGAGAGACCCAGTACTTC
v_call: TRBV7-9; clone_size: NA; d_call: NA; j_call: TRBJ2-7; cdr3_aa: CASSWDTYEQYF; cdr3_nt: TGTGCCAGCAGCTGGGACACCTACGAGCAGTACTTC
v_call: TRBV7-2; clone_size: NA; d_call: NA; j_call: TRBJ2-5; cdr3_aa: CASSSGQRETQYF; cdr3_nt: TGTGCCAGCAGCTCCGGACAGAGGGAGACCCAGTACTTC
v_call: TRBV30; clone_size: few; d_call: NA; j_call: TRBJ1-3; cdr3_aa: CAWTYRATIGNTIYF; cdr3_nt: TGTGCCTGGACTTACCGGGCTACCATCGGAAACACCATATATTTT
v_call: TRBV29-1; clone_size: few; d_call: TRBD2; j_call: TRBJ2-5; cdr3_aa: CSAPGLDLETQYF; cdr3_nt: TGCAGCGCCCCGGGACTAGATTTAGAGACCCAGTACTTC
v_call: TRBV7-7; clone_size: NA; d_call: NA; j_call: TRBJ2-5; cdr3_aa: CASSPRPGQETQYF; cdr3_nt: TGTGCCAGCAGTCCCCGGCCCGGCCAAGAGACCCAGTACTTC
v_call: TRBV2; clone_size: NA; d_call: TRBD1; j_call: TRBJ2-5; cdr3_aa: CASRDRGRETQYF; cdr3_nt: TGTGCCAGCAGGGACAGGGGGCGAGAGACCCAGTACTTC
v_call: TRBV2; clone_size: NA; d_call: TRBD1; j_call: TRBJ2-3; cdr3_aa: CASSEFGTGTQYF; cdr3_nt: TGTGCCAGCAGTGAATTTGGGACAGGAACGCAGTATTTT
v_call: TRBV2; clone_size: many; d_call: NA; j_call: TRBJ2-3; cdr3_aa: CASSVTESAQYF; cdr3_nt: TGTGCCAGCAGTGTGACCGAGTCGGCGCAGTATTTT
v_call: TRBV29-1; clone_size: once; d_call: TRBD2; j_call: TRBJ2-1; cdr3_aa: CSVERTSGRNEQFF; cdr3_nt: TGCAGCGTTGAACGGACTAGCGGGAGGAATGAGCAGTTCTTC
v_call: TRBV10-3; clone_size: NA; d_call: NA; j_call: TRBJ1-2; cdr3_aa: CAISASLDGYTF; cdr3_nt: TGTGCCATCTCAGCCTCCCTGGATGGCTACACCTTC
v_call: TRBV11-2; clone_size: once; d_call: NA; j_call: TRBJ1-1; cdr3_aa: CASSPSVGDTEAFF; cdr3_nt: TGTGCCAGCAGCCCTAGTGTGGGGGACACTGAAGCTTTCTTT
v_call: TRBV4-2; clone_size: many; d_call: NA; j_call: TRBJ2-3; cdr3_aa: CASSQVGASTDTQYF; cdr3_nt: TGTGCCAGCAGCCAAGTAGGGGCTAGCACAGATACGCAGTATTTT
v_call: TRBV5-1; clone_size: NA; d_call: TRBD1; j_call: TRBJ2-7; cdr3_aa: CASSLGQGVDEQYF; cdr3_nt: TGCGCCAGCAGCTTGGGCCAGGGGGTTGACGAGCAGTACTTC
v_call: TRBV10-3; clone_size: NA; d_call: NA; j_call: TRBJ2-5; cdr3_aa: CAISVGQETQYF; cdr3_nt: TGTGCCATCAGTGTCGGGCAAGAGACCCAGTACTTC
v_call: TRBV27; clone_size: few; d_call: NA; j_call: TRBJ1-5; cdr3_aa: CASRGGGGQPQHF; cdr3_nt: TGTGCCAGCAGGGGGGGTGGTGGACAGCCCCAGCATTTT
v_call: TRBV30; clone_size: few; d_call: TRBD1; j_call: TRBJ1-2; cdr3_aa: CAWSTQGGYYGYTF; cdr3_nt: TGTGCCTGGAGTACGCAGGGGGGATACTATGGCTACACCTTC
v_call: TRBV28; clone_size: NA; d_call: NA; j_call: TRBJ2-5; cdr3_aa: CASSTSQTQYF; cdr3_nt: TGTGCCAGCAGCACCAGCCAGACCCAGTACTTC
v_call: TRBV15; clone_size: NA; d_call: NA; j_call: TRBJ1-3; cdr3_aa: CATSREVGGSGNTIYF; cdr3_nt: TGTGCCACCAGCAGAGAGGTCGGGGGCTCTGGAAACACCATATATTTT
v_call: TRBV27; clone_size: once; d_call: TRBD2; j_call: TRBJ2-3; cdr3_aa: CASTPGQGRGDTQYF; cdr3_nt: TGTGCCAGCACCCCTGGCCAAGGGAGGGGAGATACGCAGTATTTT
v_call: TRBV29-1; clone_size: few; d_call: NA; j_call: TRBJ2-3; cdr3_aa: CSAGRNKDTQYF; cdr3_nt: TGCAGCGCCGGACGGAACAAAGATACGCAGTATTTT